Listed here are 19 T cell receptor beta chains from one sample, sequenced in a study of T-cell reconstitution after alpha-beta-depleted transplantation in children. Molecular barcoding with unique molecular identifiers was used for the TCRbeta library. A single record per CDR3 protein comes from TCRdb applying MiXCR to the PCR reads. The data hold about 980,000 distinct CDR3 sequences, with 25% to 30% observed a single time. This specimen consisted of PBMCs, mostly from graft donor cells, obtained 360 days after TCRalphabeta/CD19-depleted stem cell transplant. The origin of the receptors is a boy in the first two years of life who had a stem cell transplant for SCID, so the T cells may come from the graft donor.

The chain links TRBV7-8 to TRBJ1-1; weak D call: TRBD1 (6 bases). V was trimmed by 0 bases and J by 4 bases, leaving 12 bases between them. Germline CDR1 is SGHVS and CDR2 is FQNEAQ. The CDR3 length is 15 residues. This chain's CDR3 is CASSLAQGAGTEAFF. CDR3 sequence (DNA): TGTGCCAGCAGCTTAGCACAGGGCGCGGGCACTGAAGCTTTCTTT.

The chain couples TRBV5-1 to TRBJ2-5; weak D call: TRBD1 (5 bases). The CDR3 extends over 16 amino acids. The V end was cut by 0 bases, the J end by 3 bases, with 15 bases between. From germline, CDR1 is SGHRS and CDR2 YFSETQ. For the CDR3, the DNA is TGCGCCAGCAGCTTGGGTATAGGCAGGGCAGAAGAGACCCAGTACTTC. It yields the protein CASSLGIGRAEETQYF.

V is TRBV28 and J is TRBJ2-1, with TRBD1 as a possible D gene (5 bases). This CDR3 is built from 14 residues. Germline V gene data show CDR1 as MDHEN and CDR2 as SYDVKM. With 6 bases removed from V and 8 bases from J, the gap between germline ends came to 17 bases. The CDR3 nucleotides are TGTGCCAGCAGGATATACCAGGGTAAAGATGAGCAGTTCTTC. Protein sequence: CASRIYQGKDEQFF.

This clonotype was observed once. This chain connects TRBV20-1 to TRBJ2-2; D possibly corresponds to TRBD2 (6 bases). Between the trimmed V and J ends, which lost 6 bases and 6 bases, there was a span of 14 bases. The CDR3 runs 13 residues. The V gene's germline CDR1 is DFQATT and CDR2 SNEGSKA (reference sequence). CDR3 sequence (DNA): TGCAGTGCCCGGCGGAGGGAAGCCGGGGAGCTGTTTTTT. It translates to CSARRREAGELFF.

The chain uses TRBV18 and TRBJ2-1; D remains ambiguous. Trimming left V 6 bases short and J 0 bases short, with 12 bases between. The germline CDR1 and CDR2 sequences are KGHSH and LQKENI. The CDR3 consists of 15 residues. CDR3 DNA sequence: TGTGCCAGCTCCCCGGTTGTAGGCTCCTACAATGAGCAGTTCTTC. Its translation: CASSPVVGSYNEQFF.

This clonotype was counted once. This rearrangement joins TRBV7-8 to TRBJ2-7, with 7 bases identical to TRBD1. The junction had 6 bases not matched to a gene; V was cut back by 1 base and J by 0 bases. The V gene's germline CDR1 is SGHVS and CDR2 FQNEAQ. The CDR3 has 16 residues. The CDR3 protein is CASSLVDRSSSYEQYF. CDR3 nucleotide sequence: TGTGCCAGCAGCTTAGTGGACAGGTCGAGCTCCTACGAGCAGTACTTC.

The chain's CDR3 is CASSLGQGGENTEAFF. As DNA, the CDR3 is TGTGCCAGCTCTCTTGGACAGGGCGGGGAGAACACTGAAGCTTTCTTT. The V call is TRBV18, the J call TRBJ1-1, with 8 bases identical to TRBD1. The V segment lost 6 bases and the J segment 1 base; nucleotides outside the gene matches: 10. Looked up from germline, CDR1 is KGHSH and CDR2 is LQKENI. The CDR3 is 16 residues long.

There are a few counts of this clonotype. The chain uses TRBV20-1 and TRBJ2-3, with TRBD2 identical over 9 bases. Germline V gene sequence: CDR1 DFQATT, CDR2 SNEGSKA (reference sequence). Losses at the gene ends were 4 bases for V and 4 bases for J; bases not matched to a gene: 3. The CDR3 is 13 residues long. The DNA of the CDR3 is TGCAGTGCTAAGCGGGGGGCGGCAGATACGCAGTATTTT. Amino acids: CSAKRGAADTQYF.

This clonotype was seen at least ten times. The rearrangement uses TRBV6-5 and TRBJ1-1, with TRBD1 as a possible D gene (5 bases). With 0 bases removed from V and 1 base from J, the gap between germline ends came to 9 bases. CDR1 is MNHEY and CDR2 is SVGAGI in the germline V gene. This CDR3 has 15 amino acids. The CDR3 nucleotides read TGTGCCAGCAGTTACTCGGGACGGTCGAACACTGAAGCTTTCTTT. Protein: CASSYSGRSNTEAFF.

The J gene is TRBJ1-4, the V gene TRBV12-3 or TRBV12-4; D unresolved. V was clipped by 8 bases and J by 4 bases, with 14 bases between them. There are 14 residues in the CDR3. For the CDR3, the DNA is TGTGCCAGCGGCTTCGGTGGCCTTAATGAAAAACTGTTTTTT. Translation: CASGFGGLNEKLFF.

V usage is TRBV27 and J usage is TRBJ2-5; D is undetermined. Trimming stripped 1 base from V and 1 base from J, with 10 bases between. The CDR3 consists of 15 residues. Germline V CDR1 and CDR2: MNHEY, SMNVEV (reference sequence). CDR3 coding DNA: TGTGCCAGCAGTTTATTCGGGCACTTCCAAGAGACCCAGTACTTC. This sequence encodes CASSLFGHFQETQYF.

The J gene is TRBJ2-5, the V gene TRBV20-1; D gene ambiguous. Germline lookup yields CDR1 DFQATT and CDR2 SNEGSKA (reference sequence). This CDR3 is built from 12 residues. V was shortened by 6 bases and J by 1 base, with 9 bases between the two germline ends. The CDR3 DNA reads as TGCAGTGCCACCGAATCCCAAGAGACCCAGTACTTC. Protein product: CSATESQETQYF.

The V and J genes are TRBV29-1 and TRBJ2-6, with 7 positions matching TRBD1. This CDR3 region has 19 residues. Germline trimming cut 7 bases from V and 4 bases from J; bases unmatched to any gene: 22. Germline CDR1 and CDR2: SQVTM and ANQGSEA. The CDR3 DNA reads as TGCAGCGCAAAGCCGGGACAGAAGGGGCAATTGGAGGGGGCCAACGTCCTGACTTTC. Protein sequence: CSAKPGQKGQLEGANVLTF.

This rearrangement joins TRBV5-1 to TRBJ1-4; D may be TRBD1 (5 bases). The CDR3 has 15 residues. Germline loops: CDR1 SGHRS, CDR2 YFSETQ. Trimming removed 5 bases at V and 8 bases at J, with 19 bases between. This chain's CDR3 is CASSSPLGGDEKLFF. Here the CDR3 DNA reads TGCGCCAGCAGTTCGCCTTTGGGCGGGGACGAAAAACTGTTTTTT.

The table lists this clonotype with a few counts. The chain couples TRBV5-1 to TRBJ2-3; 8 bases line up with TRBD1. Germline CDR1 is SGHRS and CDR2 is YFSETQ. V shed 0 bases and J 2 bases; nucleotides not matched to a gene: 5. CDR3 length: 16 residues. The CDR3 loop is CASSLAQGEITDTQYF. As DNA, the CDR3 is TGCGCCAGCAGCTTGGCACAGGGGGAGATCACAGATACGCAGTATTTT.

The chain couples TRBV5-1 to TRBJ2-5, with 9 nucleotides matching TRBD2. Trimming took 4 bases from V and 2 from J; bases not matched to a gene: 6. The CDR3 runs to 15 residues. Germline-derived CDR1 and CDR2 are SGHRS and YFSETQ. CDR3 bases: TGCGCCAGCAGCGGGCGGGGGGGCGCACAAGAGACCCAGTACTTC. It is translated as CASSGRGGAQETQYF.

This clonotype turned up a few times. The rearrangement links TRBV7-9 to TRBJ2-7; D ambiguous. Trimming stripped 2 bases from V and 2 bases from J, with 7 bases between. CDR3 length equals 13 residues. Germline V lookup: CDR1 SEHNR, CDR2 FQNEAQ (reference sequence). CDR3 loop: CASSLSQAYEQYF. CDR3 in DNA: TGTGCCAGCAGCTTATCCCAAGCCTACGAGCAGTACTTC.

The chain carries TRBV7-6 and TRBJ2-7; 7 bases line up with TRBD2. Per germline, CDR1 SGHVS and CDR2 FNYEAQ. Trimming removed 4 bases from V and 2 bases from J; junction bases left unmatched: 8. The CDR3 contains 15 residues. CDR3 region: CASSSSVAGPYEQYF. The CDR3 DNA is TGTGCCAGCAGCTCCTCGGTAGCGGGTCCCTACGAGCAGTACTTC.

This clonotype turned up a few times. The CDR3 DNA is TGTGCCAGCAGTCAAAGCTATTCGAGCACAGATACGCAGTATTTT. Amino acids: CASSQSYSSTDTQYF. The rearrangement joins TRBV6-1 to TRBJ2-3; D gene unclear. The germline V and J ends were trimmed by 5 bases and 0 bases, with 12 bases remaining between them. CDR3 length equals 15 residues. In germline, CDR1 is MNHNS, CDR2 SASEGT.